A selection of T cell receptor beta chains follows, all from one sample in a study of T cell clones after liver transplantation. Generated by immunoSEQ multiplex PCR, the TCRdb table keeps only in-frame clones and is missing some. The repertoire holds fewer than 5,000 clones, with over 25% as singletons. Which antigens these TCRs recognize remains unknown. The sample was CD4+ T cells from cultured PBMCs. The receptors were gathered from a human patient who received a liver transplant. Some T cells may originate from the graft donor. Each CDR3 is given with its conserved first and last residue. D genes are given only for firm matches. A row's size may be missing; if present it is once, few, many or a size class.

clone size | J gene | D gene | V gene | CDR3 DNA | CDR3 protein
medium-sized | TRBJ2-7 | NA | TRBV4-3 | TGCGCCAGCAGCCATGATCTCTACGAGCAGTACTTC | CASSHDLYEQYF
few | TRBJ2-1 | NA | TRBV6-5 | TGTGCCAGCAGCAACGGCAGGGTGGAGTTCTTC | CASSNGRVEFF
few | TRBJ1-1 | NA | TRBV7-8 | TGTGCCAGCAGCTTAGTAGCGGGGCTTAACATGAACACTGAAGCTTTCTTT | CASSLVAGLNMNTEAFF
few | TRBJ2-7 | NA | TRBV10-3 | TGTGCCATCAGGGCGGCTGGGGCCTACGAGCAGTACTTC | CAIRAAGAYEQYF
few | TRBJ1-1 | NA | TRBV28 | TGTGCCACCGAATGGGGGGGGTGCACTGAAGCTTTCTTT | CATEWGGCTEAFF
NA | TRBJ2-7 | NA | TRBV5-1 | TGCGCCAGCAGCACGGGACGGCGTAGTTTAGAGCAGTACTTC | CASSTGRRSLEQYF
few | TRBJ2-7 | NA | TRBV6-5 | TGTGCCATGGCGGGACTCAGGAGCTCCTACGAGCAGTACTTC | CAMAGLRSSYEQYF
few | TRBJ2-1 | TRBD2 | TRBV4-3 | TGCGCCAGCAGCCAGGACCCCGGGACTAGCTCCTCCGAGCAGTTCTTC | CASSQDPGTSSSEQFF
NA | TRBJ2-1 | TRBD2 | TRBV29-1 | TGCAGCGTTGACGAGCGGGGGTACAATGAGCAGTTCTTC | CSVDERGYNEQFF
NA | TRBJ1-1 | NA | TRBV5-4 | TGTGCCAGCAGCTCTTCTTTCCGGGAGAACACTGAAGCTTTCTTT | CASSSSFRENTEAFF
few | TRBJ1-5 | NA | TRBV28 | TGTGCCAGCAGCCAAGGGGGGGCTGGCAATCAGCCCCAGCATTTT | CASSQGGAGNQPQHF
few | TRBJ2-6 | NA | TRBV11-2 | TGTGCCAGCACAACCCGAGGGGGGACAGCCAACTCTGGGGCCAACGTCCTGACTTTC | CASTTRGGTANSGANVLTF
NA | TRBJ2-1 | NA | TRBV5-1 | TGCGCCAGCAGCTTTGTGGCGGGGGCCCAGGAGCAGTTCTTC | CASSFVAGAQEQFF
NA | TRBJ1-1 | NA | TRBV6-6 | TGTGCCAGCAGGGCGTTATTTGGCACTGAAGCTTTCTTT | CASRALFGTEAFF